The 2 T cell receptor beta chains below were found in one sample sequenced in a study of T-cell memory formation after mild COVID-19. A single record per CDR3 protein comes from TCRdb applying MiXCR to the 5' RACE reads. The sample holds 200,000 to 250,000 distinct CDR3 sequences, approximately 10% seen once. Material: PBMCs or a T cell subset sorted from them (not recorded which). The source of these receptors is a man between 18 and 35 years old who had mild COVID-19 (a few samples of this study predate the infection). Cell type and time point are not known.

This clonotype has only a few counts. The chain recombines TRBV20-1 with TRBJ1-5; D remains ambiguous. The germline CDR1 and CDR2 sequences are DFQATT and SNEGSKA (reference sequence). V lost 3 bases to trimming and J lost 6 bases, with 18 bases between them. The CDR3 extends over 15 amino acids. The CDR3: CSASLSGGWGQPQHF. CDR3 DNA sequence: TGCAGTGCTAGCCTTTCGGGCGGATGGGGTCAGCCCCAGCATTTT.

V gene TRBV6-2 or TRBV6-3 combines with J gene TRBJ2-6; 8 bases match TRBD1. V dropped 5 bases and J dropped 2; count of bases not matched to a gene: 11. In germline, CDR1 is MNHEY, CDR2 SVGEGT. CDR3 length: 18 residues. CDR3 bases: TGTGCCAGCAGTCGTAGCCGGGACAGGTGGACTGGGGCCAACGTCCTGACTTTC. Protein sequence: CASSRSRDRWTGANVLTF.